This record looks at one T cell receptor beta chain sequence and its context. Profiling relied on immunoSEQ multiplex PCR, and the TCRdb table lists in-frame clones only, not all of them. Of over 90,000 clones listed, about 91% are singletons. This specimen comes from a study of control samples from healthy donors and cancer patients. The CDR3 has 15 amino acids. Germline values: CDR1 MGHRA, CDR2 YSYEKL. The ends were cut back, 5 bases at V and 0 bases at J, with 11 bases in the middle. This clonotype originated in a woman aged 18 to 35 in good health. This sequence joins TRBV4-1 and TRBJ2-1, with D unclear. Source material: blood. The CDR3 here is CASSSGRSSYNEQFF. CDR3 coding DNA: TGCGCCAGCAGCTCTGGGCGGAGCTCCTACAATGAGCAGTTCTTC.